This TCR beta chain was identified in a study of Ad26.COV2.S vaccination and SARS-CoV-2 variants. Study context: The Ad26.COV2.S arm of the COV1001 trial was where the donor was placed. Each vaccinee took Ad26.COV2.S intramuscularly, once or twice 56 days apart. The study's findings and limits: Vaccinees reportedly had broad spike-specific CD8+ and CD4+ T cell responses.

The CDR3 is made up of 12 amino acids. V gave up 6 bases and J gave up 4 bases, with 6 bases separating them. Germline loops: CDR1 SNHLY, CDR2 FYNNEI. Treatment denoted: 19 received Ad26.COV2.S at low or high dose, single or two shots; roughly 5 received placebo; per-sample allocation not given. Material that was analyzed had been drawn on day 63 after the first vaccine or placebo injection. The sample came from a Boston adult aged 18-55 years. This table comes from immunoSEQ multiplex PCR, and its TCRdb copy is limited to in-frame clones, with some not included. This sample has hundreds of thousands of clones, with 89% found just once. Concerning this clone itself: Its target is not known.

This TCR was sampled from a person between 18 and 60 years old who received the Ad26.COV2.S COVID-19 vaccine or a placebo. This material consisted of peripheral blood, taken in a trial of Ad26.COV2.S vaccine versus placebo. The chain employs TRBV2 and TRBJ2-2; D gene uncertain. The CDR3 nucleotides are TGTGCCAGCAGCGTTCTCACCGGGGAGCTGTTTTTT. It encodes CASSVLTGELFF.